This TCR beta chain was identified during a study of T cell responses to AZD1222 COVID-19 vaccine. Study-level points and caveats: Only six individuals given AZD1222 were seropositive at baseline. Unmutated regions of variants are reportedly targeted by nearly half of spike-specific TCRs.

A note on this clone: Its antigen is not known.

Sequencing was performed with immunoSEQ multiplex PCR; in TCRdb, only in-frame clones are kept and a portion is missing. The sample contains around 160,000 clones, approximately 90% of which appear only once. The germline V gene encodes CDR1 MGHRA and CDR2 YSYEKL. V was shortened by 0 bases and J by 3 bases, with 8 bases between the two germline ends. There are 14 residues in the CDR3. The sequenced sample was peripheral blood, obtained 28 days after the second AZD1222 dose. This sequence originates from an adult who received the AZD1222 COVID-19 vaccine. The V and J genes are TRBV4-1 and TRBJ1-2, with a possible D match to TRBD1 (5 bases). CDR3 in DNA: TGCGCCAGCAGCCAAGAAATGGGGGACTATGGCTACACCTTC. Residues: CASSQEMGDYGYTF.